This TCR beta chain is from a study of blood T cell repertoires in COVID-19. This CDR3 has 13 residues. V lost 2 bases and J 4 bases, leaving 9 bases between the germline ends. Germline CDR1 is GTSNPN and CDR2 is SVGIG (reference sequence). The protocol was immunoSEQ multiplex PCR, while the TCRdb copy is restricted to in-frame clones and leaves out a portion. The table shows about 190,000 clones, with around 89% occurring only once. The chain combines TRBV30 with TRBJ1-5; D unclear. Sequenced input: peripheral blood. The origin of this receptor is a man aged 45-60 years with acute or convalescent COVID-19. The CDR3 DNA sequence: TGTGCCTGGAGTCCTCCGAGTAATCAGCCCCAGCATTTT. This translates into CAWSPPSNQPQHF.